This TCR beta chain was sequenced for a study of cytomegalovirus exposure and HLA in healthy donors. Researchers ran the PCR with 60 Vbeta and 13 Jbeta primers. The method was immunoSEQ multiplex PCR; TCRdb's version includes in-frame clones alone and lacks a portion of them. The specimen's table records approximately 110,000 clones. General study results and limits: Per a prior analysis, the majority of TCR beta V segments were productive roughly 90% or roughly 30% of the time. In a later analysis, several top co-occurrence clusters appeared linked to parvovirus B19, influenza, CMV and Epstein-Barr virus.

Germline trimming cut 8 bases from V and 5 bases from J; bases unmatched to any gene: 3. This CDR3 has 11 residues. In germline, CDR1 is KGHSH, CDR2 LQKENI. A word on this clone: Its cognate antigen is unknown.

Sequenced: PBMCs. The V gene is TRBV18, the J gene TRBJ2-7; the match to TRBD1 covers 7 bases. This sequence was found in a man younger than 30 in good health and CMV-seronegative. The CDR3 DNA reads TGTGCCAGCGCCCAGGGGGACGAGCAGTACTTC. As protein: CASAQGDEQYF.